This T cell receptor (beta chain) was captured in a study of blood T cell repertoires in COVID-19. The germline V and J ends were trimmed by 5 bases and 3 bases, with 14 bases remaining between them. CDR3 length: 14 residues. Germline loops: CDR1 SGHTA, CDR2 FQGNSA. Measured with immunoSEQ multiplex PCR; TCRdb has only the in-frame clones, and not every one. The table includes a few hundred thousand clones, more than 70% detected once. The origin of this receptor is a woman aged 25 to 39 with COVID-19, enrolled during active disease. The source material was peripheral blood. The V call is TRBV7-2, the J call TRBJ2-7; D possibly corresponds to TRBD1 (5 bases). The CDR3 coding sequence is TGTGCCAGCAGCCTGGACCTAGGGGTCTACGAGCAGTACTTC. Encoded protein: CASSLDLGVYEQYF.